This T cell receptor beta chain was profiled in a study of blood T cell repertoires in COVID-19 (TCRdb year 2020). Turning to the overall study: Samples from collaborators originated in the United States, Italy and Spain and spanned both the acute and convalescent phases of COVID-19. The prospective study material was composed of cDNA or gDNA derived from T cells, B-cell-depleted T cells, or PBMCs. The dataset comprised deeply sampled blood TCRbeta repertoires from subjects exposed to, actively infected with, or recovered from COVID-19. The repertoires were released in a freely available public database meant as a resource for research on the immune response to SARS-CoV-2. The samples were drawn from the first 160 participants of the ongoing ImmuneRACE study and from 1,254 subjects provided by 6 global collaborators. The sample metadata nearly always contained a de-identified subject ID, COVID-19 status, age in years and sex. HLA class I and class II types, where available, came from metadata supplied by the sample provider rather than from assay-based typing.

Overall results and qualifications from the work: The amount of clinical and demographic metadata varied by source and participant and was provided uncurated.

This clone was seen a single time. Its antigen specificity is not known. No base-level quality is on record; no much larger clone is a single base apart. Each collaborating institution followed its own protocols to collect whole blood in K2EDTA tubes. For TCRbeta analysis, collaborators shipped samples as frozen whole blood, isolated PBMCs, or DNA extracted from either of those sample types. V is trimmed back by 1 base and J by 0 bases, and the junction contains 14 bases that no gene match accounts for. CDR1 SEHNR and CDR2 FQNEAQ are derived from the germline V gene (reference sequence). The cysteine opens and the phenylalanine closes a CDR3 of 19 amino acids. The entry retains the CDR3 DNA only, 57 bases that are in frame from base 1. TCRbeta CDR3 regions were amplified from genomic DNA using the immunoSEQ Assay, a bias-controlled multiplex PCR. On the study's bioinformatics: Within the assay, amplification of reference gene primers was used to estimate how many nucleated cells each sample contained. To quantify the absolute abundance of each unique TCRbeta CDR3 rearrangement, sequence reads were collapsed and filtered. For each sample, productive Simpson clonality was calculated as the square root of Simpson's diversity index over productive rearrangements. In its TCRdb copy, this immuneACCESS table keeps in-frame sequences only and misses some clones. Where compared with another copy, unresolved V genes explain less than half of these, and the others have no known cause. V and J calls plus clone size are reproduced from that table; the DNA served to infer D and trimming. The sample yields 150,000 to 200,000 clones; about 80% were counted once. Roughly a tenth of the sample comes from the top ten.

This receptor was identified in a man in his 70s with active or convalescent COVID-19. Sample: peripheral blood. The chain is made from TRBV7-9 and TRBJ2-7; TRBD1 fits 8 bases in the junction. The encoded CDR3 is CASSLGLVRDRTFSYEQYF. The DNA sequence follows: TGTGCCAGCAGCTTAGGGCTTGTTAGGGACAGGACCTTCTCCTACGAGCAGTACTTC.